This TCR beta chain was sequenced during a study of shared T cell receptors in the human thymus. This table comes from immunoSEQ multiplex PCR, and its TCRdb copy is limited to in-frame clones, with some not included. This sample has 600,000 to 900,000 clones; roughly 88% occur once, and the top ten carry roughly 0.01%. This clone was seen a single time. The length of the CDR3 is 15 residues. Germline assignment: CDR1 MNHEY and CDR2 SVGAGI. The ends were cut back, 0 bases at V and 4 bases at J, with 7 bases in the middle. The data also belong to a second study, concerning human thymus T cells. That publication notes: All donors were healthy Finnish infants who were undergoing corrective surgery to treat congenital heart defects. Resected material from corrective heart surgery provided the thymus tissue analysed. Both thymic and peripheral blood repertoires showed apparently biased V and J usage. Related research found strongly overlapping thymic repertoires in unrelated individuals.

The sequence was collected from a girl under three years old with a congenital heart defect. The chain combines TRBV6-5 with TRBJ1-6; D not resolved. Specimen: thymocytes. CDR3 sequence: CASSYSRAYNSPLHF. CDR3 nucleotide sequence: TGTGCCAGCAGTTACTCGAGGGCATATAATTCACCCCTCCACTTT.